This T cell receptor (beta chain) was found in a study of type 1 and type 2 diabetes patients. Across the study: A total of approximately 20,000,000 paired-end reads came from the whole study.

This clonotype appeared a few times. All diabetic donors were classified as either type 1 or type 2 diabetes. Germline V gene lookup returns CDR1 SGHVS and CDR2 FQNEAQ. The ends were cut back, 0 bases at V and 3 bases at J, with 17 bases in the middle. The CDR3 sequence is 17 residues long. PCR was run on genomic DNA. A primer set of 30 forward and 13 reverse primers amplified the CDR3. Via MiXCR, TCRdb re-called the multiplex PCR reads, giving one row per CDR3 protein. Among about 290,000 distinct CDR3 sequences, more than 45% were seen once, and the ten largest hold approximately 15%. The chain recombines TRBV7-8 with TRBJ1-1; possibly TRBD1 for D (6 bases). The sequencing input was peripheral blood mononuclear cells (PBMCs). This TCR came from a man between 18 and 35 years old with type 2 diabetes. This chain's CDR3 is CASSLAGQGRIHTEAFF. DNA of the CDR3: TGTGCCAGCAGCTTAGCGGGGCAGGGGCGAATCCACACTGAAGCTTTCTTT.